The 32 T cell receptor beta chains given below trace back to one sample, sequenced in a study of cytomegalovirus exposure and HLA in healthy donors (dated by TCRdb to between 2016 and 2019). The library came from the immunoSEQ multiplex PCR assay. A mixture of 60 forward primers for TCR Vbeta segments and 13 reverse primers for TCR Jbeta segments was used in the multiplex PCR. The clones in this table, taken by TCRdb from immuneACCESS, are in-frame only. Not every clone is retained; where verified, under half of the shortfall comes from an unresolved V gene, and the cause of the rest is unknown. The sample has 150,000 to 200,000 clones on record, roughly 85% of them singletons. The ten biggest clones cover over 2% of the sample. Sequencing was carried out using PBMCs. The receptor source for this set is a woman aged 45-60 years in good health and CMV-seronegative.

This clone was found once. This chain joins TRBV10-2 and TRBJ2-3, with 7 bases aligning to TRBD2. Germline trimming cut 2 bases from V and 3 bases from J; bases unmatched to any gene: 8. There are 16 residues in the CDR3. CDR1 and CDR2 from the germline V gene are WSHSY and SAAADI. Here the CDR3 reads CASSEEGTTITDTQYF. CDR3 bases: TGCGCCAGCAGTGAGGAGGGGACTACCATTACAGATACGCAGTATTTT.

The J gene is TRBJ2-3, the V gene TRBV5-1; the match to TRBD2 covers 8 bases. The CDR3 covers 16 residues. Germline CDR1 is SGHRS and CDR2 is YFSETQ. J was trimmed by 0 bases and V by 4 bases; bases with no gene match: 7. The CDR3 protein is CASSNKTGGSTDTQYF. DNA of the CDR3: TGCGCCAGCAGCAACAAGACGGGAGGGAGCACAGATACGCAGTATTTT.

Only a few counts were recorded for this clone. The chain is built from TRBV19 and TRBJ2-5; a weak D match, TRBD2 (7 bases). The V end was cut by 8 bases, the J end by 0 bases, with 13 bases between. Germline assignment: CDR1 LNHDA and CDR2 SQIVND (reference sequence). The CDR3 consists of 14 residues. CDR3 sequence: CASGRGGYQETQYF. In nucleotides, the CDR3 is TGTGCCAGTGGGAGGGGGGGGTACCAAGAGACCCAGTACTTC.

The rearrangement links TRBV5-1 to TRBJ1-5; 9 bases agree with TRBD1. With V trimmed by 4 bases and J by 2 bases, 4 bases remained unmatched. CDR1 and CDR2 (germline): SGHRS, YFSETQ. CDR3 length: 15 residues. CDR3 coding DNA: TGCGCCAGCAGCCCCGGGACAGGGCGCAATCAGCCCCAGCATTTT. Protein product: CASSPGTGRNQPQHF.

The chain couples TRBV13 to TRBJ1-2; 7 bases are a match to TRBD1. The CDR3 loop spans 18 amino acids. V was clipped by 5 bases and J by 6 bases; unmatched bases: 21. Per germline, CDR1 PRHDT and CDR2 FYEKMQ (reference sequence). In DNA, the CDR3 is TGTGCCAGCAGCCCTCAGACAGGGACCTTTGAATTTGGAGATGGCTACACCTTC. Translation gives CASSPQTGTFEFGDGYTF.

The chain recombines TRBV11-3 with TRBJ2-7; TRBD1 agrees at 7 bases. The germline CDR1 and CDR2 sequences are SGHNT and YENEEA. The V segment lost 4 bases and the J segment 0 bases; nucleotides outside the gene matches: 6. The CDR3 extends over 15 amino acids. In DNA, the CDR3 is TGTGCCAGCAGCTCCGACAGGGAAAGCTCCTACGAGCAGTACTTC. Its translation is CASSSDRESSYEQYF.

J is TRBJ1-2 and V is TRBV19, with D perhaps matching TRBD1 (6 bases). The CDR3 runs to 13 residues. The V and J ends lost 10 bases and 8 bases respectively, with 20 bases between them. CDR1 is LNHDA, CDR2 SQIVND, per germline (reference sequence). The CDR3 DNA is TGTGCCACCAGAAGCGTGGGGGCGAGGGGCTACACCTTC. This sequence encodes CATRSVGARGYTF.

CDR3 DNA sequence: TGTGCCAGCAGCTTAGTTGCGGGAGGGAAGTACTTC. Its translation: CASSLVAGGKYF. The V call is TRBV5-5, the J call TRBJ2-7, with 9 bases aligning to TRBD2. The trim removed 2 bases at V and 11 bases at J, leaving 5 bases unmatched. There are 12 residues in the CDR3. The germline CDR1 and CDR2 sequences are SGHKS and YYEKEE (reference sequence).

V and J are TRBV5-1 and TRBJ2-3, with 7 bases lining up with TRBD1. The junction had 4 bases not matched to a gene; V was cut back by 5 bases and J by 1 base. CDR3 length: 14 residues. Per the germline V gene, CDR1 is SGHRS and CDR2 is YFSETQ. The CDR3 here is CASRKGAGTDTQYF. As DNA, the CDR3 is TGCGCCAGCAGGAAGGGGGCCGGCACAGATACGCAGTATTTT.

This chain connects TRBV13 to TRBJ1-1; D is undetermined. CDR1 and CDR2 (germline): PRHDT, FYEKMQ (reference sequence). Trimming took 4 bases from V and 7 from J, leaving 10 bases between them. The CDR3 spans 12 residues. Here the CDR3 reads CASSYGESEAFF. The CDR3 bases are TGTGCCAGCAGCTACGGGGAGAGTGAAGCTTTCTTT. Drawing the rest from reference TRBV13 and TRBJ1-1, the complete variable domain is AAGVIQSPRHLIKEKRETATLKCYPIPRHDTVYWYQQGPGQDPQFLISFYEKMQSDKGSIPDRFSAQQFSDYHSELNMSSLELGDSALYFCASSYGESEAFFGQGTRLTVV.

The CDR3 protein is CASSWVGFGTSGSETQYF. The CDR3 DNA follows: TGCGCCAGCAGCTGGGTCGGTTTCGGGACTAGCGGGAGCGAGACCCAGTACTTC. V is TRBV5-1 and J is TRBJ2-5; 14 bases map to TRBD2. The J segment lost 5 bases and the V segment lost 3 bases, leaving 12 bases of the junction unmatched. CDR3 size: 18 residues. The V gene's germline CDR1 is SGHRS and CDR2 YFSETQ.

The chain is built from TRBV9 and TRBJ2-2; 9 bases align to TRBD1. With V trimmed by 0 bases and J by 4 bases, 4 bases remained unmatched. In germline, CDR1 is SGDLS, CDR2 YYNGEE. The CDR3 covers 16 residues. The CDR3: CASSVVGTGPTGELFF. Here the CDR3 DNA reads TGTGCCAGCAGCGTAGTGGGGACAGGGCCCACCGGGGAGCTGTTTTTT.

This chain joins TRBV7-9 and TRBJ2-1; 7 nucleotides line up with TRBD2. V lost 5 bases to trimming and J lost 2 bases; unmatched junction nucleotides: 6. The CDR3 loop spans 15 amino acids. The germline CDR1 and CDR2 sequences are SEHNR and FQNEAQ (reference sequence). CDR3 in amino acids: CASSLRENTYNEQFF. CDR3 nucleotide sequence: TGTGCCAGCAGCCTGCGGGAGAACACCTACAATGAGCAGTTCTTC.

This rearrangement joins TRBV5-1 to TRBJ1-1; D possibly corresponds to TRBD1 (5 bases). The germline V and J ends were trimmed by 4 bases and 5 bases, with 18 bases remaining between them. The CDR3 spans 15 residues. The V gene's germline CDR1 is SGHRS and CDR2 YFSETQ. In DNA, the CDR3 is TGCGCCAGCAGCCCGACGGGAGGGGAGTTGACTGAAGCTTTCTTT. Its protein is CASSPTGGELTEAFF.

The chain combines TRBV4-2 with TRBJ2-1; D possibly corresponds to TRBD2 (6 bases). V was clipped by 0 bases and J by 6 bases, with 21 bases between them. CDR3 length: 18 amino acids. Germline V lookup: CDR1 LGHNA, CDR2 YNFKEQ. The chain's CDR3 is CASSQDLGGAGQANEQFF. In DNA form, the CDR3 reads TGTGCCAGCAGCCAAGATTTAGGCGGGGCGGGCCAAGCCAATGAGCAGTTCTTC.

This chain joins TRBV14 and TRBJ2-3, with 7 nucleotides matching TRBD1. With V trimmed by 5 bases and J by 4 bases, 9 bases remained unmatched. The CDR3 length is 15 residues. The germline V gene encodes CDR1 SGHDN and CDR2 FVKESK. CDR3: CASSKRTGDADTQYF. DNA for the CDR3: TGTGCCAGCAGCAAGAGGACAGGAGATGCAGATACGCAGTATTTT.

The rearrangement uses TRBV5-1 and TRBJ1-4, with 9 positions matching TRBD1. CDR3 size: 15 residues. CDR1 and CDR2 (germline): SGHRS, YFSETQ. The V and J ends lost 3 bases and 2 bases, in that order; junction bases with no gene match: 2. The CDR3 bases are TGCGCCAGCAGCTCACAGGGGGCGACTAATGAAAAACTGTTTTTT. Its translation is CASSSQGATNEKLFF.

The chain joins TRBV19 to TRBJ2-7, with D maybe TRBD1 (6 bases). CDR3 length equals 17 residues. V was trimmed by 5 bases and J by 3 bases, leaving 23 bases between them. In germline, CDR1 is LNHDA, CDR2 SQIVND (reference sequence). The CDR3 nucleotides read TGTGCCAGTAGTTTAGGACAGTCCTCATCCCTCAACTACGAGCAGTACTTC. The encoded protein is CASSLGQSSSLNYEQYF.

The rearrangement joins TRBV27 to TRBJ2-5; 8 positions match TRBD2. J gave up 3 bases and V 7 bases, and 13 bases lay outside the gene matches. The CDR3 is 16 residues long. In germline, CDR1 is MNHEY, CDR2 SMNVEV (reference sequence). This chain's CDR3 is CASIPLREVEKETQYF. The CDR3 DNA reads as TGTGCCAGCATCCCTCTGCGGGAGGTTGAAAAAGAGACCCAGTACTTC.

The V gene is TRBV4-2, the J gene TRBJ1-1; 7 bases are shared with TRBD1. There are 13 residues in the CDR3. Germline CDR1 LGHNA, CDR2 YNFKEQ. The V and J ends lost 3 bases and 6 bases, in that order; junction bases with no gene match: 4. The CDR3 coding sequence is TGTGCCAGCAGCCAGCCCACAGGGGCTGAAGCTTTCTTT. This codes for CASSQPTGAEAFF.

This clone appeared a few times. This sequence joins TRBV2 and TRBJ2-7; D unclear. V was pared by 4 bases and J by 0 bases, with 10 bases between. The CDR3 has 14 residues. The germline V gene encodes CDR1 SNHLY and CDR2 FYNNEI. In DNA, the CDR3 is TGTGCCAGCAGTGTCGCGGCGAGCTCCTACGAGCAGTACTTC. Protein product: CASSVAASSYEQYF.

The V gene is TRBV11-2, the J gene TRBJ2-5; TRBD2 matches at 8 bases. After removal of 5 bases from V and 3 bases from J, the junction contained 8 bases not matched to a gene. CDR1 is SGHAT and CDR2 is FQNNGV in the germline V gene. This CDR3 spans 15 amino acids. CDR3 protein: CASSPGGLAKETQYF. DNA of the CDR3: TGTGCCAGCAGCCCCGGAGGACTAGCCAAAGAGACCCAGTACTTC.

The count of this clone is one. Here the CDR3 DNA reads TGTGCCTGGAGTGTTCCGGGACAGGGCAATCAGCCCCAGCATTTT. Translation gives CAWSVPGQGNQPQHF. The genes are TRBV30 and TRBJ1-5; 8 bases are a match to TRBD1. Trimming removed 0 bases from V and 2 bases from J; junction bases left unmatched: 3. Germline V gene lookup returns CDR1 GTSNPN and CDR2 SVGIG (reference sequence). The CDR3 runs to 15 residues.

This chain uses TRBV27 with TRBJ1-1; no clear D. The CDR3 is 15 amino acids. CDR1 MNHEY and CDR2 SMNVEV come from the germline V gene (reference sequence). V was clipped by 7 bases and J by 1 base, with 16 bases between them. The CDR3 protein is CASTPHLRGNTEAFF. The CDR3 DNA is TGTGCCAGCACCCCACATCTCCGGGGGAACACTGAAGCTTTCTTT.

The rearrangement joins TRBV27 to TRBJ1-1, with unresolved D. V shed 1 base and J shed 1 base, with 4 bases lying between them. Germline CDR1 MNHEY, CDR2 SMNVEV (reference sequence). The CDR3 totals 13 residues. CDR3 bases: TGTGCCAGCAGTTTATGGCAGAACACTGAAGCTTTCTTT. It encodes CASSLWQNTEAFF.

This chain uses TRBV6-1 with TRBJ1-1; no clear D. Trimming pared 4 bases from V and 0 bases from J, leaving 9 bases between. Germline loops: CDR1 MNHNS, CDR2 SASEGT. The CDR3 runs 14 residues. The CDR3 reads CASSVNILNTEAFF. The CDR3 bases are TGTGCCAGCAGTGTTAACATCTTGAACACTGAAGCTTTCTTT.

The chain links TRBV13 to TRBJ2-3; tentatively, D is TRBD1 (6 bases). Germline CDR1 and CDR2: PRHDT and FYEKMQ (reference sequence). This CDR3 spans 16 amino acids. The V gene lost 4 bases and the J gene lost 4 bases, with 18 bases spanning the gap. The CDR3 spells CASSSPGVQGPDTQYF. CDR3 DNA sequence: TGTGCCAGCAGCTCACCAGGTGTCCAGGGGCCAGATACGCAGTATTTT. Combining the CDR3 with reference TRBV13 and TRBJ2-3 gives the whole variable domain AAGVIQSPRHLIKEKRETATLKCYPIPRHDTVYWYQQGPGQDPQFLISFYEKMQSDKGSIPDRFSAQQFSDYHSELNMSSLELGDSALYFCASSSPGVQGPDTQYFGPGTRLTVL.

The chain joins TRBV11-2 to TRBJ1-1, with 7 positions matching TRBD1. The trim removed 7 bases at V and 3 bases at J, leaving 11 bases unmatched. This CDR3 is built from 15 residues. Germline V CDR1 and CDR2: SGHAT, FQNNGV. The DNA for the CDR3 is TGTGCCAGCACCACAACGACAGGGCACGACACTGAAGCTTTCTTT. Protein sequence: CASTTTTGHDTEAFF.

CDR3 in amino acids: CASSPDGVRSYGYTF. The CDR3 nucleotides are TGTGCCAGCAGCCCTGACGGGGTGAGGAGCTATGGCTACACCTTC. This chain uses TRBV7-2 with TRBJ1-2; no firm D call. Germline lookup yields CDR1 SGHTA and CDR2 FQGNSA. Deletions cut 5 bases from V and 4 bases from J, with 17 bases between. The CDR3 loop spans 15 amino acids.

This clone was recorded once. The chain employs TRBV4-3 and TRBJ1-4, with 10 bases lining up with TRBD1. V lost 1 base, J lost 5 bases, and 1 base stayed unmatched. Germline CDR1 is LGHNA and CDR2 is YSLEER. The CDR3 runs 15 residues. The CDR3 spells CASSQGDRGNEKLFF. In DNA form, the CDR3 reads TGCGCCAGCAGCCAAGGGGACAGGGGAAATGAAAAACTGTTTTTT.

This sequence joins TRBV28 and TRBJ2-7; the D gene is possibly TRBD1 (5 bases). The CDR3 contains 14 residues. CDR1 and CDR2 from the germline V gene are MDHEN and SYDVKM. V was trimmed by 2 bases and J by 5 bases, leaving 13 bases between them. CDR3 residues: CASSLGNRRDEQYF. As DNA, the CDR3 is TGTGCCAGCAGTTTAGGAAACAGGAGAGACGAGCAGTACTTC.

This clone was seen a single time. The V gene is TRBV29-1, the J gene TRBJ1-1, with D possibly being TRBD1 (6 bases). CDR3 size: 14 residues. V lost 5 bases, J lost 0 bases, and 13 bases lay in between. Germline CDR1 SQVTM, CDR2 ANQGSEA. CDR3 coding DNA: TGCAGCGTTAGTGGACAGATCATGAACACTGAAGCTTTCTTT. This translates into CSVSGQIMNTEAFF.